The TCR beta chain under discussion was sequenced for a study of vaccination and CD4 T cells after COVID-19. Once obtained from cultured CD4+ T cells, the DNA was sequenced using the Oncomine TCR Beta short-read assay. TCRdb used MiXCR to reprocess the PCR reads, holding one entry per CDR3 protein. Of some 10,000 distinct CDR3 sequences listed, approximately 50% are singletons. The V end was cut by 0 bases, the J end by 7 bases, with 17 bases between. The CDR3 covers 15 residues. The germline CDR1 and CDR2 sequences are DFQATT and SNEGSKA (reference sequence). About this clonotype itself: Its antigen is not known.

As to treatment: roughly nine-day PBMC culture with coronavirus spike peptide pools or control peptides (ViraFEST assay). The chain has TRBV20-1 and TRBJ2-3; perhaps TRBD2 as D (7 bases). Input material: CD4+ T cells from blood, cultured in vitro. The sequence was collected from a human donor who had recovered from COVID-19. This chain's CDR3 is CSARDGRGGENTQYF. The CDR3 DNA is TGCAGTGCTAGAGATGGGAGGGGGGGCGAGAATACGCAGTATTTT.